One and the same sample provided the 27 T cell receptor beta chains below, sequenced in a study of CXCR3-negative and CXCR3-positive naive CD8 T cells. The method, 5' RACE with UMI labels, was used to prepare the TRB cDNA libraries. One entry per CDR3 protein, without DNA, is what TCRdb gives after re-calling the 5' RACE reads. In total, the table holds about 39,000 distinct CDR3 sequences. The sequenced material came from memory CD8+ T cells from blood. Receptors originate from a human donor in good health. Some clones in this sample may be carry-over from other donors' samples.

The genes are TRBV4-1 and TRBJ2-1. This CDR3 is 13 amino acids long. CDR1 is MGHRA and CDR2 is YSYEKL in the germline V gene. CDR3 sequence reads: CASSLYPNNEQFF.

This CDR3 reads CASSSFGGSYNEQFF. The chain joins TRBV27 to TRBJ2-1. Germline assignment: CDR1 MNHEY and CDR2 SMNVEV (reference sequence). The CDR3 consists of 15 residues.

The V and J genes are TRBV15 and TRBJ1-1. Germline CDR1 LNHNV, CDR2 YYDKDF (reference sequence). The CDR3 runs 12 residues. CDR3 region: CATRGFVTEAFF.

The V gene is TRBV7-9, the J gene TRBJ1-1. CDR3 length: 12 amino acids. CDR1 is SEHNR and CDR2 is FQNEAQ in the germline V gene (reference sequence). The CDR3 loop reads CASSNGNTEAFF.

Measured by frequency, this clonotype is medium-sized. J is TRBJ2-2 and V is TRBV6-5; no DNA is available, so the TRBD1 call from TCRdb remains unchecked. This CDR3 contains 14 residues. Germline V CDR1 and CDR2: MNHEY, SVGAGI. The CDR3 spells CASHRGTETGELFF.

The V gene is TRBV7-9, the J gene TRBJ1-2; with no DNA, the TCRdb D assignment of TRBD1 cannot be verified. The germline V gene encodes CDR1 SEHNR and CDR2 FQNEAQ (reference sequence). The CDR3 has 15 amino acids. CDR3 amino acids: CASSSLQGEKSGYTF. The variable domain in full, with the rest retrieved from reference TRBV7-9 and TRBJ1-2, is DTGVSQNPRHKITKRGQNVTFRCDPISEHNRLYWYRQTLGQGPEFLTYFQNEAQLEKSRLLSDRFSAERPKGSFSTLEIQRTEQGDSAMYLCASSSLQGEKSGYTFGSGTRLTVV.

V usage is TRBV12-3 or TRBV12-4 and J usage is TRBJ2-5; there is no DNA to check the TCRdb D call of TRBD2. The CDR3 consists of 13 residues. The CDR3 loop reads CASSFPAGETQYF.

CDR3 in amino acids: CASSVGGRGTDTQYF. The chain carries TRBV9 and TRBJ2-3; TCRdb selects TRBD2, and the lack of DNA leaves this call unchecked. The CDR3 totals 15 residues. Germline V gene data show CDR1 as SGDLS and CDR2 as YYNGEE.

The chain couples TRBV12-3 or TRBV12-4 to TRBJ2-7; TCRdb reports TRBD2, a call that lacks DNA to check it against. This CDR3 has 13 residues. The CDR3 spells CASRGGRSDEQYF.

This CDR3 is CASSPELRDYEQYF. The V and J genes are TRBV7-2 and TRBJ2-7; TCRdb returns TRBD1, unconfirmable since there is no DNA. The CDR3 runs to 14 residues. Looked up from germline, CDR1 is SGHTA and CDR2 is FQGNSA.

This CDR3 reads CASSSLAGAPYEQYF. The genes are TRBV7-2 and TRBJ2-7; TCRdb reports TRBD2, a call that lacks DNA to check it against. Germline V gives CDR1 SGHTA, CDR2 FQGNSA. The CDR3 runs 15 residues.

The V gene is TRBV4-1, the J gene TRBJ2-3; the TRBD2 assignment by TCRdb is unverifiable without DNA. The CDR3 loop spans 16 amino acids. The germline gives CDR1 MGHRA, CDR2 YSYEKL. The CDR3 region is CASSRGTSGGVDTQYF.

CDR3: CASSMTAGGPFQETQYF. The chain couples TRBV5-6 to TRBJ2-5; TCRdb calls TRBD2, which cannot be checked without DNA. The CDR3 is made up of 17 amino acids. The germline CDR1 and CDR2 sequences are SGHDT and YYEEEE.

This chain connects TRBV19 to TRBJ2-7; TCRdb indicates TRBD1, and absent DNA this call remains unverified. Germline V gene sequence: CDR1 LNHDA, CDR2 SQIVND (reference sequence). This CDR3 has 14 residues. The CDR3 protein is CASSGGGASYEQYF.

The V gene is TRBV15, the J gene TRBJ2-3; TCRdb names TRBD2, which stays unverified in the absence of DNA. This CDR3 region has 16 residues. Germline CDR1 and CDR2: LNHNV and YYDKDF (reference sequence). The CDR3 spells CATNSLAGISTDTQYF.

J is TRBJ1-1 and V is TRBV12-3 or TRBV12-4; with no DNA, the TCRdb D assignment of TRBD1 cannot be verified. This CDR3 has 15 residues. CDR3 loop: CASSWSGLSIVGAFF.

This chain joins TRBV6-5 and TRBJ1-6; without DNA, the TCRdb call of TRBD1 cannot be checked. CDR1 and CDR2 from the germline V gene are MNHEY and SVGAGI. This CDR3 is built from 16 residues. The CDR3 loop is CASNQERGQFLSPLHF.

J is TRBJ2-7 and V is TRBV7-2; TCRdb selects TRBD1, and the lack of DNA leaves this call unchecked. Per germline, CDR1 SGHTA and CDR2 FQGNSA. The CDR3 is made up of 13 amino acids. The CDR3 reads CASSFGGAYEQYF.

V gene TRBV12-3 or TRBV12-4 combines with J gene TRBJ2-7. This CDR3 region has 12 residues. The CDR3 reads CASSLAGMEQYF.

This chain links TRBV6-2 or TRBV6-3 with TRBJ2-1; TCRdb proposes TRBD2, but this gene call is untestable without DNA. The germline V gene has CDR1 MNHEY and CDR2 SVGEGT. The CDR3 is 13 residues long. CDR3 protein: CASRLAGDNEQFF.

This rearrangement joins TRBV4-3 to TRBJ2-3; no DNA is available, so the TRBD2 call from TCRdb remains unchecked. Germline V lookup: CDR1 LGHNA, CDR2 YSLEER. This CDR3 spans 15 amino acids. This chain's CDR3 is CASSQDREGLDTQYF.

The chain has TRBV29-1 and TRBJ2-1; with no DNA, the TCRdb D assignment of TRBD2 cannot be verified. The CDR3 runs 14 residues. Germline lookup yields CDR1 SQVTM and CDR2 ANQGSEA. CDR3 amino acids: CSVVGGGLENEQFF.

The chain combines TRBV28 with TRBJ1-1; with no DNA, the TCRdb D assignment of TRBD1 cannot be verified. CDR1 is MDHEN, CDR2 SYDVKM, per germline. The CDR3 is made up of 15 amino acids. The CDR3 loop is CASRVTGGSDTEAFF.

The chain is built from TRBV7-3 and TRBJ2-7; the D gene TCRdb calls, TRBD2, cannot be checked with no DNA. The CDR3 extends over 15 amino acids. From germline, CDR1 is SGHTA and CDR2 FQGTGA. The CDR3 sequence: CASSPTSGGTYEQYF.

The chain recombines TRBV7-3 with TRBJ2-3; checking the TCRdb D call of TRBD1 is not possible without DNA. There are 14 residues in the CDR3. Germline loops: CDR1 SGHTA, CDR2 FQGTGA. CDR3 region: CASSLGGFTDTQYF.

The rearrangement uses TRBV7-9 and TRBJ1-1; as DNA is missing, the TRBD1 call by TCRdb cannot be tested. Germline CDR1 reads SEHNR; CDR2 reads FQNEAQ (reference sequence). This CDR3 spans 14 amino acids. The CDR3 loop reads CASSPRGGDTEAFF.

The rearrangement links TRBV15 to TRBJ2-7; checking the TCRdb D call of TRBD1 is not possible without DNA. Germline V CDR1 and CDR2: LNHNV, YYDKDF (reference sequence). This CDR3 region has 14 residues. This CDR3 reads CATSPPGQGAGQYF.